Listed here are 10 T cell receptor beta chains from one sample, sequenced in a study of blood T cell repertoires in COVID-19. The table came from immunoSEQ multiplex PCR; TCRdb's copy has only in-frame clones and leaves some out. The sample gives about 58,000 clones, over 80% of which show up once; around 1.5% is in the top ten. The sequenced sample was peripheral blood. The receptors derive from a man in his fifties or sixties with acute or convalescent COVID-19.

The rearrangement joins TRBV18 to TRBJ1-1; 10 bases are a match to TRBD1. The germline gives CDR1 KGHSH, CDR2 LQKENI. CDR3 length: 14 residues. After removal of 3 bases from V and 5 bases from J, the junction contained 3 bases not matched to a gene. The CDR3 sequence is CASSPGTGETEAFF. The CDR3 DNA reads TGTGCCAGCTCACCCGGGACAGGGGAGACTGAAGCTTTCTTT. Complete variable domain (other parts from reference TRBV18 and TRBJ1-1): NAGVMQNPRHLVRRRGQEARLRCSPMKGHSHVYWYRQLPEEGLKFMVYLQKENIIDESGMPKERFSAEFPKEGPSILRIQQVVRGDSAAYFCASSPGTGETEAFFGQGTRLTVV.

The chain combines TRBV5-1 with TRBJ2-7; 8 positions match TRBD2. This CDR3 spans 14 amino acids. J was trimmed by 9 bases and V by 6 bases; bases with no gene match: 14. Germline V CDR1 and CDR2: SGHRS, YFSETQ. The CDR3 region is CASTFDGRAQGQYF. The CDR3 coding sequence is TGCGCCAGCACCTTTGACGGGAGGGCCCAGGGGCAGTACTTC.

The chain uses TRBV9 and TRBJ1-6; 7 bases are a match to TRBD1. V dropped 3 bases and J dropped 8; count of bases not matched to a gene: 8. This CDR3 is built from 15 residues. Germline values: CDR1 SGDLS, CDR2 YYNGEE. CDR3 bases: TGTGCCAGCAGCGCGAGACAGGGCCCGGATTCACCCCTCCACTTT. Protein: CASSARQGPDSPLHF. The full variable domain, in which reference TRBV9 and TRBJ1-6 provide the parts outside the CDR3, is DSGVTQTPKHLITATGQRVTLRCSPRSGDLSVYWYQQSLDQGLQFLIQYYNGEERAKGNILERFSAQQFPDLHSELNLSSLELGDSALYFCASSARQGPDSPLHFGNGTRLTVT.

As concerns this clone: Other DNA sequences in the sample encode the same CDR3. This chain uses TRBV5-1 with TRBJ2-2, with D possibly TRBD1 on 5 matching bases. Germline assignment: CDR1 SGHRS and CDR2 YFSETQ. CDR3 length equals 15 residues. V lost 0 bases and J 4 bases, leaving 10 bases between the germline ends. This CDR3 reads CASSLASGRTGELFF. Here the CDR3 DNA reads TGCGCCAGCAGCTTGGCCTCAGGGCGCACCGGGGAGCTGTTTTTT.

The rearrangement links TRBV7-9 to TRBJ1-4; D gene ambiguous. The germline CDR1 and CDR2 sequences are SEHNR and FQNEAQ (reference sequence). The CDR3 is 15 residues long. V was clipped by 2 bases and J by 8 bases, with 15 bases between them. The CDR3 DNA is TGTGCCAGCAGCTTAATAGGTGGAGTTAACGAAAAACTGTTTTTT. Its translation: CASSLIGGVNEKLFF.

The chain carries TRBV10-3 and TRBJ1-3; tentative D call: TRBD1 (5 bases). The CDR3 runs to 16 residues. The ends were cut back, 0 bases at V and 0 bases at J, with 9 bases in the middle. CDR1 is ENHRY and CDR2 is SYGVKD in the germline V gene. CDR3 sequence: CAISESTGFSGNTIYF. CDR3 sequence (DNA): TGTGCCATCAGTGAGTCCACAGGCTTCTCTGGAAACACCATATATTTT.

This clone was counted only a few times. This chain links TRBV6-2 or TRBV6-3 with TRBJ2-7; D perhaps matches TRBD1 (6 bases). Germline V gene sequence: CDR1 MNHEY, CDR2 SVGEGT. The CDR3 covers 12 residues. The ends were cut back, 4 bases at V and 6 bases at J, with 10 bases in the middle. The CDR3 here is CASSFDRFEQYF. The CDR3 region has the DNA TGTGCCAGCAGTTTTGACAGGTTCGAGCAGTACTTC.

This chain joins TRBV4-3 and TRBJ2-5, with 10 bases aligning to TRBD1. Germline V gives CDR1 LGHNA, CDR2 YSLEER. Unmatched junction bases numbered 8, after V lost 0 bases and J lost 1 base. There are 18 residues in the CDR3. The CDR3, as DNA: TGCGCCAGCAGCCAAGATATCGGGACAGGGGTTATCCAAGAGACCCAGTACTTC. Its protein product is CASSQDIGTGVIQETQYF.

CDR3 in amino acids: CASKTGLGGEKLFF. The CDR3 DNA is TGTGCCAGCAAGACAGGGTTAGGAGGTGAAAAACTGTTTTTT. The chain employs TRBV2 and TRBJ1-4; 7 nucleotides match TRBD1. The CDR3 loop spans 14 amino acids. Germline CDR1 and CDR2: SNHLY and FYNNEI. The V and J ends lost 7 bases and 7 bases, in that order; junction bases with no gene match: 9.

This chain connects TRBV6-1 to TRBJ2-2; D might be TRBD2 (6 bases). From germline, CDR1 is MNHNS and CDR2 SASEGT. V was trimmed by 0 bases and J by 3 bases, leaving 14 bases between them. This CDR3 is 17 amino acids long. For the CDR3, the DNA is TGTGCCAGCAGTGAAGCTGGTTTTAGCGGCGACACCGGGGAGCTGTTTTTT. It specifies CASSEAGFSGDTGELFF.